Here is one T cell receptor beta chain with its context. Its antigen is not known. This entry is derived from a study of Ad26.COV2.S vaccination and SARS-CoV-2 variants. The wider study: Ad26.COV2.S arm of COV1001 included the donor. The study gave Ad26.COV2.S intramuscularly, once or twice 56 days apart.

Noted treatment: roughly 20 received Ad26.COV2.S at low or high dose, single or two shots; a few received placebo; per-sample allocation not given. Material that was analyzed had been drawn on day 63 after the first vaccine or placebo injection. SARS-CoV-2 spike from the Wuhan strain was encoded by the vaccine, an Ad26 vector. Profiled with immunoSEQ multiplex PCR; TCRdb holds only in-frame clones, not every one. The sample holds about 420,000 clones, around 89% seen once. Findings and caveats of the study: With respect to non-spike TCR breadth, vaccine and placebo recipients were similar.

The CDR3 contains 17 residues. Looked up from germline, CDR1 is MGHRA and CDR2 is YSYEKL. Trimming took 0 bases from V and 0 from J, leaving 12 bases between them. Sequenced here: peripheral blood, sampled in a trial of Ad26.COV2.S vaccine versus placebo. The clonotype was recovered from a person aged 18 to 65 who received the Ad26.COV2.S COVID-19 vaccine or a placebo. The rearrangement uses TRBV4-1 and TRBJ1-3; D call uncertain. Here the CDR3 reads CASSQEGSLHSGNTIYF. Here the CDR3 DNA reads TGCGCCAGCAGCCAAGAGGGCAGTCTTCACTCTGGAAACACCATATATTTT.